These T cell receptor beta chains were read from a single sample in a study of cytomegalovirus exposure and HLA in healthy donors. This table comes from immunoSEQ multiplex PCR, and its TCRdb copy is limited to in-frame clones, with some not included. The repertoire holds about 96,000 clones, with around 74% as singletons. The sequenced material came from PBMCs. All receptors derive from a female donor in good health and CMV-seropositive. CDR3s leave out the opening cysteine and the closing phenylalanine or tryptophan. Each record gives: J gene, CDR3 length, V gene, CDR3 protein.

>TRBJ2-6|15|TRBV5-4
ASRPGQDSSGANVLT
>TRBJ1-5|11|TRBV5-6
ASSSSGDQPQH
>TRBJ2-7|12|TRBV4-2
ASSQDIQSYEQY
>TRBJ1-5|17|TRBV7-2
ASSLVARDGVYSNQPQH
>TRBJ2-1|10|TRBV25-1
ASRPTGNEQF
>TRBJ1-1|8|TRBV25-1
ASSGRRAF
>TRBJ1-5|12|TRBV7-2
ASSLGSGNQPQH
>TRBJ1-1|13|TRBV7-2
ASSPRGTGGTEAF
>TRBJ2-5|9|TRBV20-1
SANEQETQY
>TRBJ1-5|13|TRBV15
ATSRDRRGRQPQH
>TRBJ1-5|15|TRBV10-1
ASSDLGREVSNQPQH
>TRBJ2-5|14|TRBV5-4
ASSPPRGGAEETQY
>TRBJ2-5|10|TRBV5-1
ASSSDRETQY
>TRBJ2-7|13|TRBV7-9
ASSLARYPSYEQY
>TRBJ2-7|12|TRBV6-5
ASCKSDRAYEQY
>TRBJ2-6|17|TRBV7-9
ASSDPGTGDLSGANVLT
>TRBJ1-1|10|TRBV28
ASSNGPRGAF
>TRBJ2-7|12|TRBV19
ASSLRLDSYEQY
>TRBJ1-1|11|TRBV29-1
SAMRGPNTEAF
>TRBJ2-7|13|TRBV6-5
ASSSPEDRGGEQY
>TRBJ1-1|12|TRBV15
ATSRDRGNTEAF
>TRBJ2-7|11|TRBV7-9
ASSRTGQDEQY
>TRBJ2-5|12|TRBV7-7
ASSLGRVGETQY
>TRBJ1-5|11|TRBV6-4
ASSREANQPQH
>TRBJ1-1|13|TRBV19
ASRHIWATNTEAF
>TRBJ1-1|14|TRBV29-1
SVVGQAGVMNTEAF
>TRBJ1-5|12|TRBV19
ASSLTGGSQPQH
>TRBJ2-2|12|TRBV4-1
ASSQEGTTGELF
>TRBJ1-5|12|TRBV7-2
ASKGQGLGQPQH
>TRBJ2-1|14|TRBV6-1
ASSEWGLNSYNEQF
>TRBJ2-1|11|TRBV6-5
ASSYPGDREQF
>TRBJ1-1|14|TRBV4-1
ASSQSGAGARVEAF
>TRBJ2-3|13|TRBV6-5
ASSYKVEGTDTQY
>TRBJ2-3|13|TRBV28
ASNSGGGRTDTQY
>TRBJ2-7|11|TRBV6-5
ASSYSRVHEQY
>TRBJ2-7|14|TRBV11-2
ASSLDSSGAAREQY
>TRBJ1-1|9|TRBV29-1
SVGGDTEAF
>TRBJ1-5|13|TRBV7-2
ASSKQGQTNQPQH
>TRBJ2-4|14|TRBV28
ASSLFGGGSKNIQY
>TRBJ2-7|10|TRBV16
ASSSTGDEQY
>TRBJ1-2|12|TRBV6-5
ASRSYRVDYGYT
>TRBJ2-7|15|TRBV7-9
ASSLDGPSGSHYEQY
>TRBJ1-2|11|TRBV19
ASSIADSYGYT
>TRBJ2-5|13|TRBV2
ASSITSGGKETQY